This T cell receptor (beta chain) was retrieved from a study of cytomegalovirus exposure and HLA in healthy donors. Study conclusions and caveats: The study carried out a later analysis of TCR beta sequences. It associated some 15,000 of them with specific HLA alleles at a false discovery rate of 0.05. In a later analysis, TCR beta V- and J-gene trimming was associated with a missense DCLRE1C variant.

The PCR contained 60 Vbeta and 13 Jbeta primers. TCRdb keeps only in-frame clones here, not all; method: immunoSEQ multiplex PCR. The sample lists 150,000 to 200,000 clones, 60% to 80% occurring once. About this clone itself: Antigen specificity is unknown.

What was sequenced was PBMCs. The sequence was collected from a woman in her fifties or sixties in good health and CMV-seropositive.

Here the CDR3 reads CASSHPGRGQFF. DNA for the CDR3: TGTGCCAGCAGCCACCCGGGAAGAGGGCAGTTCTTC. The chain joins TRBV7-2 to TRBJ2-1; the D gene is possibly TRBD2 (5 bases). The CDR3 loop spans 12 amino acids. Germline CDR1 reads SGHTA; CDR2 reads FQGNSA. Between the trimmed V and J ends, which lost 5 bases and 12 bases, there was a span of 14 bases.